This is a list of T cell receptor beta chains from one sample in a study of metastatic and nonmetastatic thyroid tumors. MiXCR re-clonotyped the PCR reads for TCRdb. The data hold tens of thousands of clones, with 9% to 13% observed a single time. Sequencing was performed on blood. The receptors originated from a male donor with papillary thyroid cancer or a benign thyroid nodule (not recorded which). Some clones in this sample may be carry-over from other donors' samples. Each CDR3 is given with its conserved first and last residue. Fields, in order: D gene, J gene, V gene, clone size, CDR3 protein, CDR3 DNA. The D gene is left open where the match is weak. Some rows mark clone size as missing; the rest say once, few, many or name a class of expanded clone.

d_gene: -; j_gene: TRBJ1-1; v_gene: TRBV11-2; abundance: many; CDR3aa: CASSSWLRGGNTEAFF; CDR3nt: TGTGCCAGCAGCTCCTGGTTGAGGGGCGGGAACACTGAAGCTTTCTTT
d_gene: -; j_gene: TRBJ1-2; v_gene: TRBV3-1; abundance: many; CDR3aa: CASSQETDSYGYTF; CDR3nt: TGTGCCAGCAGCCAAGAGACAGACTCCTATGGCTACACCTTC
d_gene: TRBD1; j_gene: TRBJ2-7; v_gene: TRBV13; abundance: many; CDR3aa: CASGHRGQYEQYF; CDR3nt: TGTGCCAGCGGCCACAGGGGGCAGTACGAGCAGTACTTC
d_gene: -; j_gene: TRBJ2-6; v_gene: TRBV15; abundance: many; CDR3aa: CATSTSSAGANVLTF; CDR3nt: TGTGCCACCAGCACCTCCAGCGCTGGGGCCAACGTCCTGACTTTC
d_gene: TRBD2; j_gene: TRBJ2-7; v_gene: TRBV19; abundance: many; CDR3aa: CASRLAGGYEQYF; CDR3nt: TGTGCCAGTAGACTAGCGGGAGGCTACGAGCAGTACTTC
d_gene: TRBD1; j_gene: TRBJ1-2; v_gene: TRBV20-1; abundance: many; CDR3aa: CSAGAPGTDSYGYTF; CDR3nt: TGCAGTGCTGGGGCCCCCGGGACAGACAGCTATGGCTACACCTTC
d_gene: -; j_gene: TRBJ2-7; v_gene: TRBV20-1; abundance: many; CDR3aa: CSAHSTSDSANEQYF; CDR3nt: TGCAGTGCTCACTCCACCTCAGACAGTGCCAACGAGCAGTACTTC
d_gene: -; j_gene: TRBJ1-1; v_gene: TRBV27; abundance: many; CDR3aa: CASSLSRSLNTEAFF; CDR3nt: TGTGCCAGCAGTTTATCGCGCAGCTTGAACACTGAAGCTTTCTTT
d_gene: TRBD2; j_gene: TRBJ2-7; v_gene: TRBV29-1; abundance: many; CDR3aa: CSVRPGGAYEQYF; CDR3nt: TGCAGCGTTCGTCCGGGAGGAGCCTACGAGCAGTACTTC
d_gene: -; j_gene: TRBJ2-7; v_gene: TRBV11-3; abundance: -; CDR3aa: CASSPNSGEQYF; CDR3nt: TGTGCCAGCAGCCCTAATAGCGGCGAGCAGTACTTC
d_gene: -; j_gene: TRBJ2-7; v_gene: TRBV10-3; abundance: many; CDR3aa: CAVQRERNEQYF; CDR3nt: TGTGCCGTGCAGAGGGAAAGGAACGAGCAGTACTTC
d_gene: -; j_gene: TRBJ2-5; v_gene: TRBV20-1; abundance: many; CDR3aa: CSAPRGSYQETQYF; CDR3nt: TGCAGTGCTCCGAGAGGGTCTTACCAAGAGACCCAGTACTTC
d_gene: TRBD2; j_gene: TRBJ2-7; v_gene: TRBV3-1; abundance: few; CDR3aa: CASSPLADTYEQYF; CDR3nt: TGTGCCAGCAGTCCTCTAGCGGACACCTACGAGCAGTACTTC
d_gene: -; j_gene: TRBJ1-2; v_gene: TRBV3-1; abundance: few; CDR3aa: CASSPAICGLDGYTF; CDR3nt: TGTGCCAGCAGCCCCGCCATCTGCGGGTTGGACGGCTACACCTTC
d_gene: -; j_gene: TRBJ1-4; v_gene: TRBV12-3/TRBV12-4; abundance: many; CDR3aa: CASGLLQAGEEKLFF; CDR3nt: TGTGCCAGCGGACTACTACAGGCGGGAGAAGAAAAACTGTTTTTT
d_gene: TRBD1; j_gene: TRBJ2-1; v_gene: TRBV12-3/TRBV12-4; abundance: many; CDR3aa: CASSFSRDSYNEQFF; CDR3nt: TGTGCCAGCAGCTTCTCCCGGGACAGCTACAATGAGCAGTTCTTC
d_gene: -; j_gene: TRBJ2-5; v_gene: TRBV6-5; abundance: many; CDR3aa: CASSYSAGVQETQYF; CDR3nt: TGTGCCAGCAGTTACTCGGCGGGTGTTCAAGAGACCCAGTACTTC
d_gene: -; j_gene: TRBJ1-4; v_gene: TRBV5-6; abundance: many; CDR3aa: CASSLRRNEKLFF; CDR3nt: TGTGCCAGCAGCTTGAGGAGGAACGAAAAACTGTTTTTT
d_gene: -; j_gene: TRBJ1-1; v_gene: TRBV28; abundance: many; CDR3aa: CASTRGGDTEAFF; CDR3nt: TGTGCTTCTACTCGAGGAGGGGACACTGAAGCTTTCTTT
d_gene: -; j_gene: TRBJ2-1; v_gene: TRBV27; abundance: many; CDR3aa: CASSLASFSYNEQFF; CDR3nt: TGTGCCAGCAGTTTGGCCTCATTCTCCTACAATGAGCAGTTCTTC
d_gene: -; j_gene: TRBJ2-7; v_gene: TRBV6-2/TRBV6-3; abundance: few; CDR3aa: CASSYSHTGTYEQYF; CDR3nt: TGTGCCAGCAGTTACTCACACACAGGCACCTACGAGCAGTACTTC
d_gene: -; j_gene: TRBJ2-7; v_gene: TRBV18; abundance: -; CDR3aa: CASSPLLHSGPYEQYF; CDR3nt: TGTGCCAGCTCTCCCCTTCTTCACAGCGGCCCTTACGAGCAGTACTTC